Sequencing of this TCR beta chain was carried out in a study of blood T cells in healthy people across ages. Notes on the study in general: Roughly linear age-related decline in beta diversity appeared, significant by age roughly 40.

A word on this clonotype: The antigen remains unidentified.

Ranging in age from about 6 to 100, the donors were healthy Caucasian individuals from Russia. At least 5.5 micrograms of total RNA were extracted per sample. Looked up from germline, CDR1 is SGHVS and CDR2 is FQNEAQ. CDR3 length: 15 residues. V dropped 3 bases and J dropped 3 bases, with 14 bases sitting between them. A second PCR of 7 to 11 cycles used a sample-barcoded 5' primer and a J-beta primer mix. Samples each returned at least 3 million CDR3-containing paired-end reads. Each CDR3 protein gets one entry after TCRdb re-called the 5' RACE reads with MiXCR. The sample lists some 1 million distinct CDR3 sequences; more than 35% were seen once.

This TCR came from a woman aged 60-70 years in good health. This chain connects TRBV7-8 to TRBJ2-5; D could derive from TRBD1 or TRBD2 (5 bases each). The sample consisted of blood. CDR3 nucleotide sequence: TGTGCCAGCAGCTTCTTTGGGGGTAGCAAAGAGACCCAGTACTTC. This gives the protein CASSFFGGSKETQYF.